These 32 T cell receptor beta chains were sequenced from one sample in a study of CD8 T cells in Susac syndrome. Random hexamers were used to reverse transcribe roughly 0.5 to 1 ug of RNA. TCRdb reanalysed the immunoSEQ multiplex PCR reads using MiXCR and keeps one entry per CDR3 protein. The data show about 200,000 distinct CDR3 sequences, 85% to 95% seen once. Sequenced: CD4+ T cells from PBMCs. The origin of the receptors is a human donor in good health.

The chain recombines TRBV4-3 with TRBJ1-2; 9 nucleotides match TRBD1. V gave up 2 bases and J gave up 6 bases; unmatched junction bases: 10. CDR1 and CDR2 from the germline V gene are LGHNA and YSLEER. The CDR3 extends over 16 amino acids. Here the CDR3 reads CASSQPGQGSQNGYTF. CDR3 bases: TGCGCCAGCAGCCAACCTGGACAGGGGAGTCAGAATGGCTACACCTTC.

V and J are TRBV12-3 or TRBV12-4 and TRBJ1-1, with D possibly being TRBD1 (5 bases). The CDR3 has 14 amino acids. V dropped 5 bases and J dropped 0 bases, with 10 bases sitting between them. CDR3 in amino acids: CASSPGTVNTEAFF. In DNA, the CDR3 is TGTGCCAGCAGTCCCGGGACGGTGAACACTGAAGCTTTCTTT.

This chain links TRBV7-9 with TRBJ2-7, with 8 bases aligning to TRBD1. Germline lookup yields CDR1 SEHNR and CDR2 FQNEAQ (reference sequence). This CDR3 contains 14 residues. V trimming: 3 bases; J trimming: 0 bases; junction bases outside the gene matches: 1. The DNA of the CDR3 is TGTGCCAGCAGCTTGGGACAGGCCTCCTACGAGCAGTACGTC. It yields the protein CASSLGQASYEQYV.

This chain connects TRBV30 to TRBJ2-5; D gene uncertain. The CDR3 totals 12 residues. Germline V CDR1 and CDR2: GTSNPN, SVGIG (reference sequence). V was cut by 4 bases and J by 5 bases, with 11 bases left in between. CDR3 nucleotides: TGTGCCTGGAAAGTCCGTGGGGAGACCCAGTACTTC. It codes for CAWKVRGETQYF. Based on the CDR3 plus reference TRBV30 and TRBJ2-5, the full variable domain is SQTIHQWPATLVQPVGSPLSLECTVEGTSNPNLYWYRQAAGRGLQLLFYSVGIGQISSEVPQNLSASRPQDRQFILSSKKLLLSDSGFYLCAWKVRGETQYFGPGTRLLVL.

The chain couples TRBV19 to TRBJ1-2; D not certain. Germline V CDR1 and CDR2: LNHDA, SQIVND (reference sequence). V shed 6 bases and J shed 0 bases, with 8 bases lying between them. CDR3 length equals 13 residues. The CDR3 DNA sequence: TGTGCCAGTAGCCCAGCGGCTAACTATGGCTACACCTTC. Translating it yields CASSPAANYGYTF.

The CDR3 spells CASSLAMNSPLHF. The CDR3 DNA reads TGTGCCAGCAGCTTAGCCATGAATTCACCCCTCCACTTT. The rearrangement uses TRBV7-2 and TRBJ1-6; no firm D call. This CDR3 comprises 13 residues. Germline CDR1 reads SGHTA; CDR2 reads FQGNSA. The V end was cut by 0 bases, the J end by 7 bases, with 4 bases between.

The chain combines TRBV6-1 with TRBJ2-7; D ambiguous. Between the trimmed V and J ends, which lost 3 bases and 2 bases, there was a span of 8 bases. The CDR3 contains 13 residues. CDR1 and CDR2 from the germline V gene are MNHNS and SASEGT. Here the CDR3 DNA reads TGTGCCAGCAGTGAGGGCGGAACCTACGAGCAGTACGTC. Translating gives CASSEGGTYEQYV.

The V gene is TRBV15, the J gene TRBJ2-1; 12 nucleotides agree with TRBD1. There are 17 residues in the CDR3. J gave up 7 bases and V 5 bases, and 12 bases lay outside the gene matches. Looked up from germline, CDR1 is LNHNV and CDR2 is YYDKDF (reference sequence). The CDR3 sequence: CATSRRAAGQGANEQFF. The CDR3 region has the DNA TGTGCCACCAGCCGGAGGGCCGCGGGACAGGGGGCTAATGAGCAGTTCTTC.

This chain joins TRBV19 and TRBJ2-6; D uncertain. CDR1 and CDR2 (germline): LNHDA, SQIVND (reference sequence). Trimming took 7 bases from V and 5 from J, leaving 9 bases between them. The CDR3 runs to 13 residues. CDR3 nucleotide sequence: TGTGCCAGTACCTCGGCCAGGGCCAACGTCCTGACTTTC. Its protein product is CASTSARANVLTF.

This sequence joins TRBV7-3 and TRBJ2-1, with D maybe TRBD1 (5 bases). The V and J ends lost 5 bases and 11 bases respectively, with 16 bases between them. The CDR3 loop spans 13 amino acids. Germline CDR1 is SGHTA and CDR2 is FQGTGA. This CDR3 reads CASSPYLWTKQFF. In DNA form, the CDR3 reads TGTGCCAGCAGCCCATATCTGTGGACAAAGCAGTTCTTC.

This clonotype was counted a few times. The chain is built from TRBV6-1 and TRBJ2-5, with D unresolved. The CDR3 has 11 residues. CDR1 and CDR2 from the germline V gene are MNHNS and SASEGT. Trimming pared 6 bases from V and 9 bases from J, leaving 11 bases between. CDR3 sequence (DNA): TGTGCCAGCAGGACCTCAAGGTCCCAGTACTTC. Its protein product is CASRTSRSQYF.

This clonotype showed up just once. The chain is built from TRBV15 and TRBJ2-1; D is uncertain. The CDR3 is made up of 13 amino acids. Germline V CDR1 and CDR2: LNHNV, YYDKDF (reference sequence). Between the trimmed V and J ends, which lost 1 base and 15 bases, there was a span of 16 bases. CDR3 in amino acids: CATSRVRGSGGFF. CDR3 in DNA: TGTGCCACCAGCAGAGTTAGAGGTTCGGGTGGGTTCTTC.

The chain recombines TRBV20-1 with TRBJ2-7; D is uncertain. CDR3 length: 13 residues. Trimming took off 5 bases at V and 2 bases at J, with 13 bases between the two ends. CDR1 is DFQATT and CDR2 is SNEGSKA in the germline V gene (reference sequence). CDR3 sequence (DNA): TGCAGTGCTTCCCTCCCCGGCCCCTACGAGCAGTACTTC. Translating gives CSASLPGPYEQYF.

This clonotype appeared a single time. V usage is TRBV20-1 and J usage is TRBJ2-1; 9 bases agree with TRBD1. The CDR3 runs 16 residues. Germline CDR1 is DFQATT and CDR2 is SNEGSKA (reference sequence). V lost 3 bases, J lost 2 bases, and 8 bases stayed unmatched. The CDR3 is CSARSPGQGPYNEQFF. CDR3 DNA sequence: TGCAGTGCTAGGTCCCCGGGACAGGGCCCCTACAATGAGCAGTTCTTC.

The rearrangement uses TRBV12-3 or TRBV12-4 and TRBJ2-3, with D unresolved. The CDR3 spans 15 residues. V was pared by 4 bases and J by 5 bases, with 16 bases between. This chain's CDR3 is CASSSLHNPVDTQYF. The DNA for the CDR3 is TGTGCCAGCAGTTCACTGCACAACCCAGTAGATACGCAGTATTTT.

This rearrangement joins TRBV5-4 to TRBJ2-1; D tentatively reads TRBD1 or TRBD2 (5 bases each). Trimming removed 3 bases at V and 6 bases at J, with 25 bases between. Germline assignment: CDR1 SGHNT and CDR2 YYREEE (reference sequence). This CDR3 region has 18 residues. CDR3 sequence reads: CASSSTKTGDVGRNEQFF. In DNA form, the CDR3 reads TGTGCCAGCAGCTCGACTAAGACTGGGGACGTGGGGCGCAATGAGCAGTTCTTC. Filled out from reference TRBV5-4 and TRBJ2-1, the complete variable domain reads ETGVTQSPTHLIKTRGQQVTLRCSSQSGHNTVSWYQQALGQGPQFIFQYYREEENGRGNFPPRFSGLQFPNYSSELNVNALELDDSALYLCASSSTKTGDVGRNEQFFGPGTRLTVL.

This clonotype was counted a single time. The chain employs TRBV20-1 and TRBJ2-1; D gene ambiguous. V lost 6 bases and J 5 bases, leaving 14 bases between the germline ends. The germline V gene has CDR1 DFQATT and CDR2 SNEGSKA (reference sequence). There are 13 residues in the CDR3. The CDR3 sequence is CSAPKMVDNEQFF. CDR3 nucleotides: TGCAGTGCCCCAAAGATGGTCGACAATGAGCAGTTCTTC.

This chain uses TRBV6-5 with TRBJ2-1; no reliable D call. CDR1 and CDR2 from the germline V gene are MNHEY and SVGAGI. V lost 8 bases and J 4 bases, leaving 9 bases between the germline ends. This CDR3 has 12 residues. CDR3 coding DNA: TGTGCCAGCTTCGCGACGTACAATGAGCAGTTCTTC. Encoded protein: CASFATYNEQFF.

The CDR3 DNA follows: TGTGCCAGCAGCCCCCGGACTAGCGGATCACAAGAGACCCAGTACTTC. Translating gives CASSPRTSGSQETQYF. V and J are TRBV3-1 and TRBJ2-5, with 10 bases that match TRBD2. CDR3 length: 16 residues. The ends lost 4 bases at V and 2 bases at J; junction bases unmatched: 7. Germline V lookup: CDR1 LGHDT, CDR2 YNNKEL (reference sequence).

V usage is TRBV19 and J usage is TRBJ2-3, with a possible D match to TRBD2 (5 bases). Trimming removed 8 bases from V and 4 bases from J, with 7 bases in between. CDR3 size: 11 residues. Germline V gives CDR1 LNHDA, CDR2 SQIVND (reference sequence). The CDR3 DNA reads as TGTGCCAGTCTAGCCGCAGATACGCAGTATTTT. Translated: CASLAADTQYF.

The chain recombines TRBV29-1 with TRBJ2-4; 8 bases are a match to TRBD1. Unmatched junction bases numbered 5, after V lost 5 bases and J lost 5 bases. The germline gives CDR1 SQVTM, CDR2 ANQGSEA. CDR3 length: 13 residues. The chain's CDR3 is CSVNGQGQNIQYF. CDR3 nucleotide sequence: TGCAGCGTTAATGGACAGGGACAAAACATTCAGTACTTC.

The V call is TRBV3-1, the J call TRBJ2-1, with 10 bases matching TRBD2. This CDR3 has 17 amino acids. Unmatched junction bases numbered 6, after V lost 4 bases and J lost 0 bases. Germline CDR1 and CDR2: LGHDT and YNNKEL (reference sequence). The DNA for the CDR3 is TGTGCCAGCAGCCCCGTATCTAGCGGGAGCTCCTACAATGAGCAGTTCTTC. Translating it yields CASSPVSSGSSYNEQFF.

The chain carries TRBV15 and TRBJ2-6; 11 nucleotides agree with TRBD1. Germline V lookup: CDR1 LNHNV, CDR2 YYDKDF (reference sequence). Losses at the gene ends were 3 bases for V and 5 bases for J; bases not matched to a gene: 9. This CDR3 region has 18 residues. This CDR3 reads CATSRGGQGALRANVLTF. The CDR3 DNA reads TGTGCCACCAGCAGGGGAGGACAGGGGGCGCTGAGGGCCAACGTCCTGACTTTC.

The chain combines TRBV9 with TRBJ2-2; D is uncertain. The CDR3 has 16 amino acids. Germline V lookup: CDR1 SGDLS, CDR2 YYNGEE. Trimming took 0 bases from V and 4 from J, leaving 13 bases between them. CDR3: CASSVDPGTGTGELFF. DNA of the CDR3: TGTGCCAGCAGCGTAGATCCGGGCACGGGCACCGGGGAGCTGTTTTTT.

V gene TRBV27 combines with J gene TRBJ2-3, with D possibly being TRBD2 (6 bases). CDR3 size: 13 residues. V lost 6 bases to trimming and J lost 1 base, with 8 bases between them. From germline, CDR1 is MNHEY and CDR2 SMNVEV (reference sequence). This CDR3 reads CASRGGGTDTQYF. For the CDR3, the DNA is TGTGCCAGCAGGGGGGGTGGCACAGATACGCAGTATTTT.

The V call is TRBV9, the J call TRBJ2-1; D is possibly TRBD1 (6 bases). Germline V lookup: CDR1 SGDLS, CDR2 YYNGEE. The V gene lost 1 base and the J gene lost 2 bases, with 7 bases spanning the gap. The CDR3 totals 14 residues. The CDR3 spells CASSVQGPYNEQFF. DNA for the CDR3: TGTGCCAGCAGCGTACAGGGGCCCTACAATGAGCAGTTCTTC.

This clonotype occurred once. The chain employs TRBV3-1 and TRBJ2-3, with D hard to call. Germline loops: CDR1 LGHDT, CDR2 YNNKEL (reference sequence). The CDR3 extends over 15 amino acids. V lost 4 bases, J lost 3 bases, and 14 bases lay in between. The chain's CDR3 is CASSPLGSPTDTQYF. CDR3 coding DNA: TGTGCCAGCAGCCCTTTAGGCTCCCCTACAGATACGCAGTATTTT.

The rearrangement joins TRBV4-3 to TRBJ1-2; D unresolved. Per germline, CDR1 LGHNA and CDR2 YSLEER. CDR3 length: 15 residues. V lost 1 base, J lost 0 bases, and 9 bases lay in between. CDR3 residues: CASSQVLGANYGYTF. CDR3 coding DNA: TGCGCCAGCAGCCAAGTTCTGGGAGCTAACTATGGCTACACCTTC.

The chain carries TRBV24-1 and TRBJ2-5; the D gene is possibly TRBD1 (5 bases). V gave up 5 bases and J gave up 5 bases, with 8 bases separating them. The CDR3 runs to 12 residues. The germline V gene has CDR1 KGHDR and CDR2 SFDVKD. The DNA of the CDR3 is TGTGCCACCAGTGTGGCAGGGGAGACCCAGTACTTC. Its protein product is CATSVAGETQYF.

This chain connects TRBV27 to TRBJ1-2; a possible D gene is TRBD1 (6 bases). V was shortened by 5 bases and J by 7 bases, with 23 bases between the two germline ends. The germline V gene encodes CDR1 MNHEY and CDR2 SMNVEV (reference sequence). The length of the CDR3 is 16 residues. Written as DNA, the CDR3 is TGTGCCAGCAGTCCACTAGGGGGGATGGGATGGGGTGGCTACACCTTC. Protein product: CASSPLGGMGWGGYTF.

The chain uses TRBV6-1 and TRBJ2-7; D possibly matches TRBD1 or TRBD2 (5 bases each). Trimming took off 2 bases at V and 6 bases at J, with 14 bases between the two ends. This CDR3 contains 14 residues. Per the germline V gene, CDR1 is MNHNS and CDR2 is SASEGT. The CDR3 region has the DNA TGTGCCAGCAGTGAAATCTCGAGGGGTGCCGAGCAGTACGTC. Protein sequence: CASSEISRGAEQYV.

The chain is built from TRBV5-1 and TRBJ2-1, with D tentatively TRBD1 (6 bases). CDR1 and CDR2 from the germline V gene are SGHRS and YFSETQ. The V end lost 0 bases, the J end lost 8 bases, and 15 bases lay between the germline ends. This CDR3 region has 15 residues. CDR3 DNA: TGCGCCAGCAGCTTGGCCTTTGGGGGCGCGTATGAGCAGTTCTTC. It encodes CASSLAFGGAYEQFF.